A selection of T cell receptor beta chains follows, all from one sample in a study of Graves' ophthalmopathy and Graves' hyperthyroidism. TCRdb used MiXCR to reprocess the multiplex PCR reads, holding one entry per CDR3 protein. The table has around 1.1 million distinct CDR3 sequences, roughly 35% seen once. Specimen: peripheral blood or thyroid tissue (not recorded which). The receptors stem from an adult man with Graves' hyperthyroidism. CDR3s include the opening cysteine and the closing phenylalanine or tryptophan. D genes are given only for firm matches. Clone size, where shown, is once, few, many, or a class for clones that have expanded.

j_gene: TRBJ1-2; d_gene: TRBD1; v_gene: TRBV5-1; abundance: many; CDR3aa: CASSPGGQGGGYTF; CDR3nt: TGCGCCAGCAGCCCGGGGGGACAGGGTGGTGGCTACACCTTC
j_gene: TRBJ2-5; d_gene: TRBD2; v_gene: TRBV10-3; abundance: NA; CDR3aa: CAISDAGGQTQYF; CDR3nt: TGTGCCATCAGCGATGCGGGAGGGCAGACCCAGTACTTC
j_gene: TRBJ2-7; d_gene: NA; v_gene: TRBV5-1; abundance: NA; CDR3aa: CASSLGDSPAYEQYF; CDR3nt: TGCGCCAGCAGCTTGGGAGACAGCCCAGCCTACGAGCAGTACTTC
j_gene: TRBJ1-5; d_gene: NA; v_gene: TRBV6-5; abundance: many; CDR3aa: CASGDNPQHF; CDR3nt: TGTGCCAGCGGGGACAATCCCCAGCATTTT
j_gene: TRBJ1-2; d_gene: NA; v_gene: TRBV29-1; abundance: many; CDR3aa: CSVADGAGEGYTF; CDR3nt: TGCAGCGTTGCTGATGGTGCAGGGGAGGGCTACACCTTC
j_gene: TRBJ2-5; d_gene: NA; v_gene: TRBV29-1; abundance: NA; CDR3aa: CSVEPRREREETQYF; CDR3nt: TGCAGCGTTGAACCCCGACGGGAGCGGGAAGAGACCCAGTACTTC
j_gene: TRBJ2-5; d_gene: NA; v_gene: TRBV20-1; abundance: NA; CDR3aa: CSASPTSKPTHYF; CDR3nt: TGCAGTGCTAGTCCGACTTCAAAACCGACACACTACTTC
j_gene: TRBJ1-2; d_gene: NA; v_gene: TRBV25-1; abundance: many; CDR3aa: CASSATTNYGYTF; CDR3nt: TGTGCCAGCAGTGCAACCACTAACTATGGCTACACCTTC
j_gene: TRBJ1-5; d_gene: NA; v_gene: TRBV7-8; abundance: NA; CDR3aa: CAWSVGGNNQPQHF; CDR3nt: TGTGCCTGGAGTGTAGGAGGGAACAATCAGCCCCAGCATTTT
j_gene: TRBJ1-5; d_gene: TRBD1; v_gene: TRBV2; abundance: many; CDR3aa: CASSEIGRGSSNQPQHF; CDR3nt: TGTGCCAGCAGTGAAATAGGCAGGGGGTCCTCGAATCAGCCCCAGCATTTT
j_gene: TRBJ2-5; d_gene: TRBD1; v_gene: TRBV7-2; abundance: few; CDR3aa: CASSRTGVTQYF; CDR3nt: TGTGCCAGCAGCAGAACAGGGGTGACCCAGTACTTC
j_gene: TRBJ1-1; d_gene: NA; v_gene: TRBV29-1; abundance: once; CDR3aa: CSLSRGSTEAFF; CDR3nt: TGCAGCTTAAGCCGCGGGAGCACTGAAGCTTTCTTT
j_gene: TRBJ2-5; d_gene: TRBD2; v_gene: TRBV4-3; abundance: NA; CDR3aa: CASSQEIGLAGTGEETQYF; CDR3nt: TGCGCCAGCAGCCAAGAAATAGGACTAGCGGGAACGGGTGAGGAGACCCAGTACTTC
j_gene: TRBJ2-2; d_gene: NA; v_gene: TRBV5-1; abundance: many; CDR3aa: CASREGVAYTGELFF; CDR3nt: TGCGCCAGCAGGGAGGGAGTCGCGTACACCGGGGAGCTGTTTTTT
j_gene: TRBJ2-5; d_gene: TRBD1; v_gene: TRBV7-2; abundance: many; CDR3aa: CASRRVIDRDGEETQYF; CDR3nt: TGTGCCAGCCGGCGTGTAATCGACAGGGACGGGGAAGAGACCCAGTACTTC
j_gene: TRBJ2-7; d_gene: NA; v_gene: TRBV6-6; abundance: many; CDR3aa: CASSYSGRNPYEQYF; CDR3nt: TGTGCCAGCAGTTACTCAGGACGTAACCCCTACGAGCAGTACTTC
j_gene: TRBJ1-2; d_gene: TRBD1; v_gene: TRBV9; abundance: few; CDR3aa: CASSVRGTGAYGYTF; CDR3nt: TGTGCCAGCAGCGTACGGGGGACAGGGGCCTATGGCTACACCTTC
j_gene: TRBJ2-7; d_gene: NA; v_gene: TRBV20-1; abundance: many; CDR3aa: CSARGRQASYEQYF; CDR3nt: TGCAGTGCTAGAGGCAGACAGGCTAGCTACGAGCAGTACTTC
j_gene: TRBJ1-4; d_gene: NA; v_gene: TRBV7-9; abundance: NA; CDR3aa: CASSPRTTATNEKLVF; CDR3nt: TGTGCCAGCAGCCCCCGAACGACCGCAACTAATGAAAAACTGGTTTTT
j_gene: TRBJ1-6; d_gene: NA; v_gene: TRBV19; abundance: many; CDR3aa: CASSMRTDGVLHF; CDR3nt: TGTGCCAGTAGTATGCGGACCGACGGAGTACTCCACTTT
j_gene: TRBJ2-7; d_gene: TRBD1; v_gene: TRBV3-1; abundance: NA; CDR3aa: CASMHRDRGEQYF; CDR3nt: TGTGCCAGCATGCACCGGGACAGGGGCGAGCAGTACTTC
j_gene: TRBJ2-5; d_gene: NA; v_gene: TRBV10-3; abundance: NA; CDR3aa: CAIAPAETQYF; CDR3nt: TGTGCCATTGCCCCCGCGGAGACCCAGTACTTC
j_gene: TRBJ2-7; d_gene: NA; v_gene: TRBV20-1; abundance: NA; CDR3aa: CSAKGGVTPNYEQDF; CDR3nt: TGCAGTGCTAAAGGAGGGGTGACACCAAACTACGAGCAGGACTTC
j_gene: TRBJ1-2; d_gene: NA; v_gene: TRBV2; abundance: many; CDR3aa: CASSDQGPYGYTF; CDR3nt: TGTGCCAGCAGTGATCAGGGGCCCTATGGCTACACCTTC
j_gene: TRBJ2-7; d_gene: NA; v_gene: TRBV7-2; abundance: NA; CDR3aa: CASSLGIGGYEQYF; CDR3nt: TGTGCCAGCAGCTTAGGGATCGGGGGATACGAGCAGTACTTC
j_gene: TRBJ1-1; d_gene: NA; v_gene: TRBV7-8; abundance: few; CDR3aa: CASSPPSGGLPMNTEAFF; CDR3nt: TGTGCCAGCAGCCCTCCTTCGGGCGGCCTTCCTATGAACACTGAAGCTTTCTTT
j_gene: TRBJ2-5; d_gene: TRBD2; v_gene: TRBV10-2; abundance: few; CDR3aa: CASSSPGGGQETQYF; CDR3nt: TGCGCCAGCAGCTCCCCGGGGGGGGGCCAAGAGACCCAGTACTTC
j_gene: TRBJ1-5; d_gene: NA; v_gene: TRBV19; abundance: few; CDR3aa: CASSMVGWGQPQHF; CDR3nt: TGTGCCAGTAGTATGGTGGGATGGGGACAGCCCCAGCATTTT
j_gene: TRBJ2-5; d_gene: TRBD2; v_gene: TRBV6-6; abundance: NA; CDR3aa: CASSYIAGGQETQYF; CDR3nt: TGTGCCAGCAGTTATATAGCGGGGGGGCAAGAGACCCAGTACTTC
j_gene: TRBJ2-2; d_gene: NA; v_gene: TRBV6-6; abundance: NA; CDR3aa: CASSYSADLVGELFF; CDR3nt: TGTGCCAGCAGTTACTCTGCGGACCTGGTCGGGGAGCTGTTTTTT
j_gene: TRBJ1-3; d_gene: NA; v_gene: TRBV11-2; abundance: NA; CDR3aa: CASSIAGLENTIYF; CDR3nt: TGTGCCAGCAGCATCGCGGGCTTGGAAAACACCATATATTTT
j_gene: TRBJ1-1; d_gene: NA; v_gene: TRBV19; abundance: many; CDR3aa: CASSNSIAEAFF; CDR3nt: TGTGCCAGTAGTAATTCGATCGCTGAAGCTTTCTTT
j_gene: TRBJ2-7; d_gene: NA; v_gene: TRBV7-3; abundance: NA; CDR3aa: CASSSRGTTYEQYF; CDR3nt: TGTGCCAGCAGCTCTAGGGGGACTACCTACGAGCAGTACTTC
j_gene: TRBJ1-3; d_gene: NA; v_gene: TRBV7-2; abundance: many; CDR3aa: CASSPGASSGNTIYF; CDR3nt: TGTGCCAGCAGCCCCGGAGCCAGCTCTGGAAACACCATATATTTT
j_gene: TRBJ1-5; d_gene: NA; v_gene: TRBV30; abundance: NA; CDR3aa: CAWSLVADAVNQPQHF; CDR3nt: TGTGCCTGGAGCCTTGTGGCGGACGCGGTCAATCAGCCCCAGCATTTT
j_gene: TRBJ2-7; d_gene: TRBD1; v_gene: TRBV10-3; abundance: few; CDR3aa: CASSYLSGQGSDEQYF; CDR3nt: TGTGCCAGCAGTTACCTGTCCGGACAGGGTAGCGACGAGCAGTACTTC